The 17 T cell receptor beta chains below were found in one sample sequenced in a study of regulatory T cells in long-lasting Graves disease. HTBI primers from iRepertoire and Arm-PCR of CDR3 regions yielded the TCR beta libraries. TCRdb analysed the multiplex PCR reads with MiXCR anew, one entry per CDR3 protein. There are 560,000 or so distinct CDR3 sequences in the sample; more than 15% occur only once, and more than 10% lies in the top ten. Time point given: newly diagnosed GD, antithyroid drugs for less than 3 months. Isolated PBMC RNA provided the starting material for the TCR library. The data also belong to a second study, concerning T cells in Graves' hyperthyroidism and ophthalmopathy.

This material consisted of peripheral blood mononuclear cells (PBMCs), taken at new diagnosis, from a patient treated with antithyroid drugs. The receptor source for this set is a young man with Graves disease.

Written as DNA, the CDR3 is TGTGCCACATCCAGGGGAAACACTGAAGCTTTCTTT. This encodes CATSRGNTEAFF. The chain combines TRBV6-1 with TRBJ1-1, with D tentatively TRBD1 (6 bases). This CDR3 contains 12 residues. Germline CDR1 reads MNHNS; CDR2 reads SASEGT. The V end lost 10 bases, the J end lost 2 bases, and 11 bases lay between the germline ends.

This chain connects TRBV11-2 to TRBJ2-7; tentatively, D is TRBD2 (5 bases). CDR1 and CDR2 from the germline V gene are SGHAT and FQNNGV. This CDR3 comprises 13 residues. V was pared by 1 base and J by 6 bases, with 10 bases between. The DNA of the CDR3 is TGTGCCAGCAGCTTAGGTTCTAGCTTCGAGCAGTACTTC. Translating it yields CASSLGSSFEQYF.

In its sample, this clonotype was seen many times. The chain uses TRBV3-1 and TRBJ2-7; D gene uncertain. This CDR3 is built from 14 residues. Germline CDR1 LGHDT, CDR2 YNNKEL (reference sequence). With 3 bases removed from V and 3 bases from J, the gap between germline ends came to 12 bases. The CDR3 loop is CASSHRHKRYEQYF. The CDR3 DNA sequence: TGTGCCAGCAGCCACAGACATAAGCGCTACGAGCAGTACTTC.

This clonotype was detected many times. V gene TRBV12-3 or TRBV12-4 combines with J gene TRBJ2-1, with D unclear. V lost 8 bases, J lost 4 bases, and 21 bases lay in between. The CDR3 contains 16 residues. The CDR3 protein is CASLAEQPYSYNEQFF. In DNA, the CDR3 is TGTGCCAGCCTTGCGGAACAGCCTTACTCTTACAATGAGCAGTTCTTC.

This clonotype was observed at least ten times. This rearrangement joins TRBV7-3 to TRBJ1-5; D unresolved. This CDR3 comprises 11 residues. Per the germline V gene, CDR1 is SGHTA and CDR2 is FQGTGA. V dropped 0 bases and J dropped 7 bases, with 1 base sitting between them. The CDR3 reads CASSLTQPQHF. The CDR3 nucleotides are TGTGCCAGCAGCTTAACCCAGCCCCAGCATTTT.

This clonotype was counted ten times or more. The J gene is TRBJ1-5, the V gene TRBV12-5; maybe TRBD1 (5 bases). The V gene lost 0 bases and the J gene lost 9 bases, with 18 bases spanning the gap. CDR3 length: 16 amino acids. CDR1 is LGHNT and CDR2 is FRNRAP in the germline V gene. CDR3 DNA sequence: TGTGCTAGTGGTTTGGTCCGGGGGGGGGACGAGGGGCCCCAGCATTTT. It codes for CASGLVRGGDEGPQHF. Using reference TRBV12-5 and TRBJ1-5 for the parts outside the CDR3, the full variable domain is DARVTQTPRHKVTEMGQEVTMRCQPILGHNTVFWYRQTMMQGLELLAYFRNRAPLDDSGMPKDRFSAEMPDATLATLKIQPSEPRDSAVYFCASGLVRGGDEGPQHFGDGTRLSIL.

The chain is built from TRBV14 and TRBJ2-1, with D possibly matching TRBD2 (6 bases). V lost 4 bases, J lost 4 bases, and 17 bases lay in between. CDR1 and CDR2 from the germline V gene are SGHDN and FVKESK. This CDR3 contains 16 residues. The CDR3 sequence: CASSPGSLAFYNEQFF. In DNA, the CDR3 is TGTGCCAGCAGCCCAGGGAGTCTAGCGTTTTACAATGAGCAGTTCTTC.

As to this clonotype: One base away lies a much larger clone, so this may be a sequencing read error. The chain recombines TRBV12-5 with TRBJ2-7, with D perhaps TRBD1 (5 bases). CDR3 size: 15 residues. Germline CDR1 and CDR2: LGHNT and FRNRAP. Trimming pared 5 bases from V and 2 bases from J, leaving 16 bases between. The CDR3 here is CASGPRAGSAYEQYF. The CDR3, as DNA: TGTGCTAGTGGTCCCCGGGCAGGGTCGGCCTACGAGCAGTACTTC.

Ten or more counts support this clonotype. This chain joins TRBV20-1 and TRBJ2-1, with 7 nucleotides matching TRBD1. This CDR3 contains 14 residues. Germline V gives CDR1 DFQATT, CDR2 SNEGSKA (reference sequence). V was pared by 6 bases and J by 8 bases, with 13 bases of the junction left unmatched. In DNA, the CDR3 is TGCAGTGCATCGACAGGGATTCGAACCGATGAGCAGTTCTTC. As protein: CSASTGIRTDEQFF.

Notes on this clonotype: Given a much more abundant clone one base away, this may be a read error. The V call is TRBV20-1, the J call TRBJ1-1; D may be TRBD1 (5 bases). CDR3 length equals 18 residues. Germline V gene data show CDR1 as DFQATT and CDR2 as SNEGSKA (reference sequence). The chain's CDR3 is CSARDVLSGTSMNTEALF. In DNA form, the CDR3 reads TGCAGTGCTAGAGATGTTTTATCGGGGACGTCCATGAACACTGAAGCTCTCTTT.

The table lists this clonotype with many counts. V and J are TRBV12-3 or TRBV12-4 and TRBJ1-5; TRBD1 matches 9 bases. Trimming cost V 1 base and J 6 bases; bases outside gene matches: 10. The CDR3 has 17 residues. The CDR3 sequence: CASSLGGTGIRSQPQHF. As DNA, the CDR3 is TGTGCCAGCAGTTTAGGAGGGACAGGGATTCGAAGTCAGCCCCAGCATTTT.

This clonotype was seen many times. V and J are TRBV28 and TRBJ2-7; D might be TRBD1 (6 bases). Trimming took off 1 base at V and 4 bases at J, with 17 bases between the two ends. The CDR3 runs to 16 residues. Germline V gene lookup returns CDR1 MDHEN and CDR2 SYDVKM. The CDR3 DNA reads TGTGCCAGCAGTTTATCCTTTGGGACACGTACTTACGAGCAGTACTTC. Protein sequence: CASSLSFGTRTYEQYF. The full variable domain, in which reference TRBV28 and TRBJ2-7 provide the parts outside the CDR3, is DVKVTQSSRYLVKRTGEKVFLECVQDMDHENMFWYRQDPGLGLRLIYFSYDVKMKEKGDIPEGYSVSREKKERFSLILESASTNQTSMYLCASSLSFGTRTYEQYFGPGTRLTVT.

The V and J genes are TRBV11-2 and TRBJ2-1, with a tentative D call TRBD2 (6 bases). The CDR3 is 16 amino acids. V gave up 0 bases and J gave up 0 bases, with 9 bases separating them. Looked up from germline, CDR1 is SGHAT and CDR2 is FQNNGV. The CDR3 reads CASSLEGGNSYNEQFF. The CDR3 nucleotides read TGTGCCAGCAGCTTAGAAGGCGGGAACTCCTACAATGAGCAGTTCTTC.

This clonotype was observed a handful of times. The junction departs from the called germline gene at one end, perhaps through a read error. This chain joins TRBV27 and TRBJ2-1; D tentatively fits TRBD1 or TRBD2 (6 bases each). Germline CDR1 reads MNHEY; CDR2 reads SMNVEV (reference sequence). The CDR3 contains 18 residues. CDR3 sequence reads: CASGLTPPGHQGWGDLFF. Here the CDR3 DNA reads TGTGCCAGCGGTTTAACCCCCCCGGGACACCAGGGGTGGGGGGATTTGTTCTTC.

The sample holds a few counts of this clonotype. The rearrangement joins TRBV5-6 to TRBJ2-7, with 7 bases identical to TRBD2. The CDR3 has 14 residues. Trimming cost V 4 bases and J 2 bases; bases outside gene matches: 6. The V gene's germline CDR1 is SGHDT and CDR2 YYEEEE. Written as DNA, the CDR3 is TGTGCCAGCAGCCCCGGGACTATTACCTACGAGCAGTACTTC. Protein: CASSPGTITYEQYF.

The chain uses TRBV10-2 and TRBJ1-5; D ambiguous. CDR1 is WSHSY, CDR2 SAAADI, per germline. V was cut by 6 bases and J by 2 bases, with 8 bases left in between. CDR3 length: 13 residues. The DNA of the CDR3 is TGCGCCAGCAGCGGGGAGGGCAATCAGCCCCAGCATTTT. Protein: CASSGEGNQPQHF.

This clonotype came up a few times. CDR3 region: CASEGHNTEAFF. The CDR3 coding sequence is TGTGCCAGCGAAGGACACAACACTGAAGCTTTCTTT. J is TRBJ1-1 and V is TRBV27; TRBD1 is a possible D gene (5 bases). Deletions cut 8 bases from V and 2 bases from J, with 9 bases between. The CDR3 has 12 residues. Looked up from germline, CDR1 is MNHEY and CDR2 is SMNVEV (reference sequence).